The 3 T cell receptor beta chains in this list originate from one sample, sequenced in a study of neoadjuvant anti-PD-1 for oral cavity cancer. Repertoires were generated with immunoSEQ multiplex PCR, while TCRdb's copy carries only in-frame clones and drops some. The data contain over 10,000 clones, 50% to 65% of them singletons. Here the sequenced sample was tumor tissue, taken before nivolumab (anti-PD-1) treatment. These receptors all come from a person aged 40 to 85 with oral cavity squamous cell carcinoma.

The chain is built from TRBV2 and TRBJ2-7; TRBD1 matches at 9 bases. The length of the CDR3 is 15 residues. Germline CDR1 reads SNHLY; CDR2 reads FYNNEI. The junction had 2 bases not matched to a gene; V was cut back by 1 base and J by 1 base. DNA for the CDR3: TGTGCCAGCAGTGAAGAACAGGGGGCTTCCTACGAGCAGTACTTC. Amino acid sequence: CASSEEQGASYEQYF. Using reference TRBV2 and TRBJ2-7 for the parts outside the CDR3, the full variable domain is EPEVTQTPSHQVTQMGQEVILRCVPISNHLYFYWYRQILGQKVEFLVSFYNNEISEKSEIFDDQFSVERPDGSNFTLKIRSTKLEDSAMYFCASSEEQGASYEQYFGPGTRLTVT.

This chain uses TRBV6-1 with TRBJ2-5; D might be TRBD2 (5 bases). V dropped 2 bases and J dropped 4 bases, with 11 bases sitting between them. The length of the CDR3 is 14 residues. Germline V CDR1 and CDR2: MNHNS, SASEGT. Written as DNA, the CDR3 is TGTGCCAGCAGTGAACACGCGGGCACAGAGACCCAGTACTTC. Translated, it gives CASSEHAGTETQYF.

The chain recombines TRBV29-1 with TRBJ1-1; perhaps TRBD1 as D (5 bases). V was cut by 4 bases and J by 4 bases, with 16 bases left in between. The CDR3 loop spans 14 amino acids. CDR1 is SQVTM and CDR2 is ANQGSEA in the germline V gene. CDR3 residues: CSVGFERGGTEAFF. CDR3 DNA: TGCAGCGTTGGGTTTGAACGGGGGGGCACTGAAGCTTTCTTT.